The source of this T cell receptor beta chain is a study of PD-L1 blockade in urothelial cancer. The CDR3 loop spans 15 amino acids. The germline V gene has CDR1 MGHRA and CDR2 YSYEKL. Trimming removed 0 bases from V and 1 base from J, with 9 bases in between. Using immunoSEQ multiplex PCR, the repertoire was profiled, and TCRdb retains in-frame clones only, with some absent. The table shows around 34,000 clones, with 85% occurring only once. As to time point: pretreatment peripheral blood. This clone was picked up a small number of times. The origin of this receptor is a man older than 75 with urothelial cancer. Sequences were derived from PBMCs, sampled around atezolizumab (anti-PD-L1) treatment. The genes are TRBV4-1 and TRBJ1-1; D unresolved. The CDR3 sequence is CASSQEARANTEAFF. The CDR3 region has the DNA TGCGCCAGCAGCCAAGAAGCGAGGGCGAACACTGAAGCTTTCTTT.